This T cell receptor beta chain was observed in a study of T-cell reconstitution after alpha-beta-depleted transplantation in children. Worth noting for this clonotype: Its antigen is not identified.

Unique molecular identifiers featured in how the TCRbeta library was prepared. In TCRdb, the PCR reads were re-called with MiXCR into one record per CDR3 protein. The sample yields under 50,000 distinct CDR3 sequences, about a tenth seen once. Study results and limitations: The study reportedly traced alpha-beta T cells about two months after transplant to several hundred expanded graft clones. It was surviving recipient T cells and thymic progenitors that gave some patients high TCRbeta diversity at day 60.

This TCR was sampled from a male patient aged 2-15 years who had a stem cell transplant for chronic granulomatous disease, so the T cells may come from the graft donor. The input for sequencing was PBMCs, mostly from graft donor cells, taken 60 days after TCRalphabeta/CD19-depleted stem cell transplant.

The CDR3 DNA reads TGTGCCACCAGCAGAGATAAAGTTGCGGGAGGGCCTGGCACAGATACGCAGTATTTT. This encodes CATSRDKVAGGPGTDTQYF. This chain connects TRBV15 to TRBJ2-3, with 9 nucleotides matching TRBD2. The CDR3 loop spans 19 amino acids. The germline V gene encodes CDR1 LNHNV and CDR2 YYDKDF (reference sequence). J gave up 1 base and V 0 bases, and 11 bases lay outside the gene matches.